This T cell receptor (beta chain) appears in the sequencing data of a study of cytotoxic CD8 clonotypes in ibrutinib-treated CLL. Overall study: Investigators collected response samples after a median about 11 months of treatment, range 6 to 36.

CDR1 and CDR2 from the germline V gene are SEHNR and FQNEAQ (reference sequence). The CDR3 extends over 15 amino acids. Between the trimmed V and J ends, which lost 2 bases and 6 bases, there was a span of 17 bases. On this clone itself: Antigen specificity is unknown.

Using immunoSEQ multiplex PCR, the repertoire was profiled, and TCRdb retains in-frame clones only, with some absent. The sample lists around 27,000 clones; roughly 57% were seen once. Whole-study results and caveats: Contraction or stability on treatment was seen for public clonotypes, which were uncommon.

The sample consisted of PBMCs, taken before ibrutinib treatment. This TCR derives from a human donor with chronic lymphocytic leukemia. This chain links TRBV7-9 with TRBJ2-7, with D possibly being TRBD2 (7 bases). CDR3 DNA: TGTGCCAGCAGCTTACCAACCACGAGGGGGGGCGAGCAGTACTTC. Protein: CASSLPTTRGGEQYF.